Following are 22 T cell receptor beta chains from one sample sequenced in a study of identical twins. TCRdb processed the 5' RACE reads anew with MiXCR; each CDR3 protein has one entry. The table shows about 190,000 distinct CDR3 sequences, with 15% occurring only once. These data are also associated with another study on T cells expressing NK-cell markers.

Material for sequencing was CD8+ T cells sorted from blood. The source of these receptors is a woman aged 18-29 years in good health.

This clonotype was counted only a few times. As DNA, the CDR3 is TGTGCCATCAGTGACCCCGGATTCGCAGAGACCCAGTACTTC. It codes for CAISDPGFAETQYF. This chain links TRBV10-3 with TRBJ2-5; no clear D gene. V lost 3 bases and J 4 bases, leaving 12 bases between the germline ends. CDR1 is ENHRY, CDR2 SYGVKD, per germline. The CDR3 sequence is 14 residues long.

This clonotype appeared a few times. The J gene is TRBJ2-1, the V gene TRBV29-1; D uncertain. Trimming pared 5 bases from V and 10 bases from J, leaving 12 bases between. Per germline, CDR1 SQVTM and CDR2 ANQGSEA. This CDR3 region has 11 residues. The CDR3 region has the DNA TGCAGCGTTCTTTCACGCAGCGAGCAGTTCTTC. This encodes CSVLSRSEQFF.

The chain links TRBV7-9 to TRBJ1-2; TRBD1 matches 8 bases. Trimming cost V 4 bases and J 6 bases; bases outside gene matches: 7. This CDR3 has 14 residues. Per the germline V gene, CDR1 is SEHNR and CDR2 is FQNEAQ (reference sequence). CDR3 region: CASSSPDRADGYTF. The CDR3 bases are TGTGCCAGCAGCTCACCGGACAGGGCGGATGGCTACACCTTC.

This chain joins TRBV7-9 and TRBJ2-5, with 11 bases aligning to TRBD2. Germline CDR1 is SEHNR and CDR2 is FQNEAQ (reference sequence). The CDR3 is made up of 16 amino acids. V trimming: 4 bases; J trimming: 4 bases; junction bases outside the gene matches: 8. The CDR3 bases are TGTGCCAGCAGCTCATTTACTAGCGGGAGACGAGAGACCCAGTACTTC. It encodes CASSSFTSGRRETQYF.

This clonotype was detected a few times. The chain is built from TRBV7-9 and TRBJ2-2; possibly TRBD2 for D (6 bases). The ends were cut back, 3 bases at V and 6 bases at J, with 11 bases in the middle. CDR3 size: 14 residues. Germline V gives CDR1 SEHNR, CDR2 FQNEAQ (reference sequence). CDR3 DNA sequence: TGTGCCAGCAGCTTGCCTGGGACTCCCGGGGAGCTGTTTTTT. Translated: CASSLPGTPGELFF.

This clonotype has just a few counts. CDR3 amino acids: CASSEPGLTYNEQFF. In nucleotides, the CDR3 is TGTGCCAGCAGCGAACCGGGGTTAACCTACAATGAGCAGTTCTTC. The chain links TRBV7-9 to TRBJ2-1, with D possibly TRBD2 on 5 matching bases. V lost 5 bases and J lost 2, with 13 bases in between. Germline V gives CDR1 SEHNR, CDR2 FQNEAQ (reference sequence). The CDR3 spans 15 residues.

The genes are TRBV6-5 and TRBJ2-4; tentatively, D is TRBD1 (6 bases). The V gene lost 2 bases and the J gene lost 8 bases, with 16 bases spanning the gap. CDR1 is MNHEY, CDR2 SVGAGI, per germline. This CDR3 spans 15 amino acids. The chain's CDR3 is CASSYDRDNEDIQYF. Written as DNA, the CDR3 is TGTGCCAGCAGTTACGACCGGGACAATGAGGACATTCAGTACTTC.

This clonotype was detected a few times. V is TRBV4-1 and J is TRBJ1-2; a possible D gene is TRBD1 (6 bases). Germline loops: CDR1 MGHRA, CDR2 YSYEKL. The CDR3 has 14 amino acids. V was shortened by 0 bases and J by 9 bases, with 14 bases between the two germline ends. CDR3 residues: CASSQDRGTGSYTF. The DNA for the CDR3 is TGCGCCAGCAGCCAAGACAGGGGCACAGGGAGCTACACCTTC.

This clonotype came up many times. V and J are TRBV7-9 and TRBJ2-5; possibly TRBD1 for D (6 bases). The CDR3 sequence is 15 residues long. The germline V and J ends were trimmed by 6 bases and 5 bases, with 19 bases remaining between them. CDR1 and CDR2 from the germline V gene are SEHNR and FQNEAQ (reference sequence). Here the CDR3 reads CASSPTLQGWETQYF. CDR3 DNA: TGTGCCAGCAGTCCGACTCTTCAGGGGTGGGAGACCCAGTACTTC.

This clonotype was found a few times. This chain uses TRBV18 with TRBJ2-7, with D possibly called TRBD1 or TRBD2 (5 bases each). V lost 3 bases and J lost 3, with 15 bases in between. This CDR3 spans 15 amino acids. Germline V gives CDR1 KGHSH, CDR2 LQKENI. The CDR3 DNA reads TGTGCCAGCTCACCGAGCGGTGACAGCTACTACGAGCAGTACTTC. Translated, it gives CASSPSGDSYYEQYF.

The chain joins TRBV2 to TRBJ1-6; D perhaps matches TRBD1 (6 bases). V was shortened by 7 bases and J by 6 bases, with 16 bases between the two germline ends. This CDR3 is built from 15 residues. The germline CDR1 and CDR2 sequences are SNHLY and FYNNEI. CDR3 bases: TGTGCCAGCAAGGAGGGAACAGGGCGTAATTCACCCCTCCACTTT. Amino acid sequence: CASKEGTGRNSPLHF.

The rearrangement joins TRBV7-9 to TRBJ2-1; D is possibly TRBD1 (5 bases). Trimming stripped 5 bases from V and 6 bases from J, with 11 bases between. Looked up from germline, CDR1 is SEHNR and CDR2 is FQNEAQ (reference sequence). This CDR3 region has 13 residues. As DNA, the CDR3 is TGTGCCAGCAGCGGCAGACAGCGCAATGAGCAGTTCTTC. It translates to CASSGRQRNEQFF.

This clonotype was counted many times. V gene TRBV10-1 combines with J gene TRBJ1-2; 7 nucleotides agree with TRBD1. The germline CDR1 and CDR2 sequences are WNHNN and SYGVQD (reference sequence). With V trimmed by 4 bases and J by 4 bases, 3 bases remained unmatched. The CDR3 totals 13 residues. Here the CDR3 reads CASSAGQFYGYTF. The CDR3 coding sequence is TGCGCCAGCAGTGCGGGACAGTTCTATGGCTACACCTTC.

The chain links TRBV6-5 to TRBJ2-3; 8 bases fit TRBD2. Germline-derived CDR1 and CDR2 are MNHEY and SVGAGI. This CDR3 spans 14 amino acids. Trimming removed 4 bases from V and 3 bases from J; junction bases left unmatched: 3. The CDR3, as DNA: TGTGCCAGCAGTTCGACTAGCGAGACAGATACGCAGTATTTT. Protein sequence: CASSSTSETDTQYF.

The gene calls are TRBV5-1 and TRBJ2-7, with 8 positions matching TRBD1. CDR3 length equals 15 residues. The V segment lost 4 bases and the J segment 3 bases; nucleotides outside the gene matches: 9. Germline V gives CDR1 SGHRS, CDR2 YFSETQ. The CDR3 protein is CASSNRRTGNYEQYF. CDR3 nucleotide sequence: TGCGCCAGCAGCAACCGCCGGACAGGGAACTACGAGCAGTACTTC.

This clonotype occurred many times. V usage is TRBV29-1 and J usage is TRBJ2-2; no clear D gene. Germline V lookup: CDR1 SQVTM, CDR2 ANQGSEA. This CDR3 has 13 amino acids. Trimming removed 4 bases at V and 5 bases at J, with 11 bases between. The CDR3, as DNA: TGCAGCGTTGTAAGCGAATCGACCGGGGAGCTGTTTTTT. It encodes CSVVSESTGELFF.

This clonotype was counted at least ten times. V usage is TRBV20-1 and J usage is TRBJ2-3; D remains unclear. The germline V gene encodes CDR1 DFQATT and CDR2 SNEGSKA (reference sequence). V was shortened by 0 bases and J by 0 bases, with 10 bases between the two germline ends. The CDR3 length is 15 residues. CDR3 loop: CSARDRWVSTDTQYF. The CDR3 DNA is TGCAGTGCTAGAGATCGCTGGGTGAGCACAGATACGCAGTATTTT.

The chain is built from TRBV12-5 and TRBJ1-5, with TRBD1 as a possible D gene (6 bases). The CDR3 contains 20 residues. Germline lookup yields CDR1 LGHNT and CDR2 FRNRAP. The V and J ends lost 6 bases and 5 bases respectively, with 32 bases between them. CDR3 amino acids: CASGGAPGTPWGGDDQPQHF. The CDR3, as DNA: TGTGCTAGTGGCGGGGCCCCTGGGACACCTTGGGGGGGGGATGATCAGCCCCAGCATTTT.

This clonotype has more than one count but fewer than ten. The gene calls are TRBV20-1 and TRBJ2-3; D call uncertain. In germline, CDR1 is DFQATT, CDR2 SNEGSKA (reference sequence). Trimming took 3 bases from V and 5 from J, leaving 6 bases between them. This CDR3 comprises 11 residues. The CDR3 coding sequence is TGCAGTGCTAGTTTTCGAGATACGCAGTATTTT. Translating it yields CSASFRDTQYF.

For the CDR3, the DNA is TGTGCCAGCAGCTTGGCCGGGACAGGGGCCAATGGCTACACCTTC. Protein sequence: CASSLAGTGANGYTF. V and J are TRBV5-5 and TRBJ1-2; 10 bases are a match to TRBD1. V was clipped by 0 bases and J by 6 bases; unmatched bases: 5. CDR1 is SGHKS and CDR2 is YYEKEE in the germline V gene (reference sequence). CDR3 length: 15 residues.

This clonotype appeared a few times. The rearrangement uses TRBV5-1 and TRBJ2-3, with a possible D match to TRBD2 (6 bases). Germline V lookup: CDR1 SGHRS, CDR2 YFSETQ. The CDR3 spans 15 residues. Between the trimmed V and J ends, which lost 0 bases and 4 bases, there was a span of 12 bases. The CDR3 DNA follows: TGCGCCAGCAGCTTGGAGGTGGGAGGCCCAGATACGCAGTATTTT. It is translated as CASSLEVGGPDTQYF. The whole variable domain, filled in from reference TRBV5-1 and TRBJ2-3, reads KAGVTQTPRYLIKTRGQQVTLSCSPISGHRSVSWYQQTPGQGLQFLFEYFSETQRNKGNFPGRFSGRQFSNSRSEMNVSTLELGDSALYLCASSLEVGGPDTQYFGPGTRLTVL.

This chain uses TRBV5-1 with TRBJ1-2; D ambiguous. Germline CDR1 and CDR2: SGHRS and YFSETQ. There are 13 residues in the CDR3. V lost 0 bases and J lost 7, with 10 bases in between. CDR3 region: CASSLEGLVGYTF. In nucleotides, the CDR3 is TGCGCCAGCAGCTTGGAGGGTCTGGTTGGCTACACCTTC.